The next 18 T cell receptor beta chains were all read from a single sample in a study of blood T cells in healthy people across ages. Sample-barcoded 5' priming and a J-beta primer mix drove a second PCR of 7 to 11 cycles. TCRdb analysed the 5' RACE reads with MiXCR anew, one entry per CDR3 protein. The sample includes fewer than 1,200,000 distinct CDR3 sequences, around 25% of them seen just once. The sample also formed part of further work on T cells of mothers and their children.

Sequenced: blood. Source of these receptors: a girl under 10 years old in good health.

A few counts support this clonotype. V and J are TRBV19 and TRBJ2-1, with D hard to call. Germline-derived CDR1 and CDR2 are LNHDA and SQIVND (reference sequence). V was cut by 5 bases and J by 5 bases, with 13 bases left in between. The CDR3 has 14 residues. The CDR3 DNA reads TGTGCCAGTAGTCCTAGGGTGAGCGACAATGAGCAGTTCTTC. It specifies CASSPRVSDNEQFF.

V is TRBV5-1 and J is TRBJ2-5; D is possibly TRBD2 (5 bases). The germline V gene encodes CDR1 SGHRS and CDR2 YFSETQ. The length of the CDR3 is 13 residues. Trimming took 3 bases from V and 3 from J, leaving 9 bases between them. CDR3: CASSSTSEETQYF. The CDR3 DNA is TGCGCCAGCAGCTCCACTAGTGAAGAGACCCAGTACTTC.

The rearrangement joins TRBV6-2 or TRBV6-3 to TRBJ1-2; no reliable D call. This CDR3 is 11 amino acids long. V was clipped by 8 bases and J by 8 bases, with 12 bases between them. Germline CDR1 reads MNHEY; CDR2 reads SVGEGT. CDR3 region: CASQNQAGYTF. The CDR3 region has the DNA TGTGCCAGCCAGAATCAGGCGGGCTACACCTTC.

This clonotype showed up just a few times. This chain links TRBV7-2 with TRBJ2-5, with D tentatively TRBD2 (6 bases). V was shortened by 5 bases and J by 5 bases, with 12 bases between the two germline ends. The CDR3 sequence is 13 residues long. Germline V lookup: CDR1 SGHTA, CDR2 FQGNSA. The DNA of the CDR3 is TGTGCCAGCAGCCCCGGAGGGGACGAGACCCAGTACTTC. The encoded protein is CASSPGGDETQYF.

This clonotype turned up a few times. The J gene is TRBJ1-6, the V gene TRBV11-2, with no clear D. V lost 0 bases and J 8 bases, leaving 11 bases between the germline ends. The CDR3 totals 15 residues. The V gene's germline CDR1 is SGHAT and CDR2 FQNNGV. Here the CDR3 DNA reads TGTGCCAGCAGCTTAGAACCCACCTCGTATTCACCCCTCCACTTT. Protein sequence: CASSLEPTSYSPLHF.

This clonotype was seen more than once but under ten times. The genes are TRBV10-3 and TRBJ2-5; TRBD2 aligns across 9 bases. Near its end, the DNA agrees better with TRBJ2-7, so the J call may be wrong. This CDR3 contains 14 residues. Germline assignment: CDR1 ENHRY and CDR2 SYGVKD. Here the CDR3 DNA reads TGTGCCATCAGTGGGACTAGCGAGGCCTACGAGCAGTACTTC. This encodes CAISGTSEAYEQYF.

A few counts support this clonotype. The V call is TRBV29-1, the J call TRBJ2-5; D is perhaps TRBD1 (6 bases). Germline CDR1 and CDR2: SQVTM and ANQGSEA. V was clipped by 1 base and J by 1 base, with 13 bases between them. The CDR3 sequence is 15 residues long. CDR3 residues: CSVEVQGRGQETQYF. CDR3 coding DNA: TGCAGCGTTGAAGTACAGGGAAGAGGCCAAGAGACCCAGTACTTC.

In its sample, this clonotype was seen a few times. V usage is TRBV20-1 and J usage is TRBJ2-5; TRBD2 agrees at 7 bases. Germline assignment: CDR1 DFQATT and CDR2 SNEGSKA (reference sequence). The CDR3 is made up of 20 amino acids. J gave up 5 bases and V 1 base, and 25 bases lay outside the gene matches. The CDR3 coding sequence is TGCAGTGCTAGAGGACTCAACGAAGGACTAGGTTCGTTCGCGTGGGAGACCCAGTACTTC. Translating gives CSARGLNEGLGSFAWETQYF.

This clonotype was counted between two and nine times. This chain connects TRBV5-1 to TRBJ1-1; D is unresolved. The CDR3 spans 13 residues. Germline values: CDR1 SGHRS, CDR2 YFSETQ. Trimming stripped 5 bases from V and 6 bases from J, with 14 bases between. Here the CDR3 reads CASSEGSGAEAFF. Written as DNA, the CDR3 is TGCGCCAGCAGTGAAGGTTCAGGCGCTGAAGCTTTCTTT.

The chain combines TRBV4-3 with TRBJ2-5; the D call may be TRBD1 or TRBD2 (5 bases each). The J call is uncertain, as TRBJ2-7 better fits the DNA end. Germline values: CDR1 LGHNA, CDR2 YSLEER. CDR3 length equals 15 residues. The CDR3 bases are TGCGCCAGCAGCCAAGACCGGGGCATTTTCTACGAGCAGTACTTC. This codes for CASSQDRGIFYEQYF.

The sample holds a few counts of this clonotype. This chain links TRBV29-1 with TRBJ2-5; D remains ambiguous. V lost 2 bases, J lost 0 bases, and 7 bases lay in between. CDR3 length: 13 residues. Germline assignment: CDR1 SQVTM and CDR2 ANQGSEA. CDR3 region: CSVEKGNQETQYF. The CDR3 region has the DNA TGCAGCGTTGAAAAGGGAAACCAAGAGACCCAGTACTTC.

V and J are TRBV29-1 and TRBJ1-5; 9 bases are a match to TRBD1. Trimming removed 6 bases from V and 4 bases from J; junction bases left unmatched: 7. This CDR3 has 14 residues. Germline CDR1 reads SQVTM; CDR2 reads ANQGSEA. CDR3 sequence reads: CSVSHRGRNQPQHF. For the CDR3, the DNA is TGCAGCGTCAGCCACAGGGGGCGGAATCAGCCCCAGCATTTT. Combining the CDR3 with reference TRBV29-1 and TRBJ1-5 gives the whole variable domain SAVISQKPSRDICQRGTSLTIQCQVDSQVTMMFWYRQQPGQSLTLIATANQGSEATYESGFVIDKFPISRPNLTFSTLTVSNMSPEDSSIYLCSVSHRGRNQPQHFGDGTRLSIL.

The CDR3 loop reads CASTLAGGVNEQFF. CDR3 in DNA: TGTGCCAGCACCCTAGCGGGAGGTGTCAATGAGCAGTTCTTC. This rearrangement joins TRBV12-3 or TRBV12-4 to TRBJ2-1; TRBD2 agrees at 11 bases. This CDR3 has 14 amino acids. V was pared by 7 bases and J by 6 bases, with 5 bases of the junction left unmatched.

The chain uses TRBV6-6 and TRBJ1-2; D remains ambiguous. Germline lookup yields CDR1 MNHNY and CDR2 SVGAGI (reference sequence). This CDR3 is 14 amino acids long. The V gene lost 4 bases and the J gene lost 4 bases, with 13 bases spanning the gap. CDR3 nucleotide sequence: TGTGCCAGCAGTTCCCCGTGGGTGGTCTATGGCTACACCTTC. Translation gives CASSSPWVVYGYTF.

The genes are TRBV27 and TRBJ1-5, with a possible D match to TRBD1 (5 bases). CDR3 length: 15 residues. CDR1 is MNHEY, CDR2 SMNVEV, per germline (reference sequence). V was trimmed by 0 bases and J by 4 bases, leaving 10 bases between them. CDR3 in amino acids: CASSLSGAANQPQHF. The CDR3 DNA reads as TGTGCCAGCAGTTTATCAGGGGCTGCGAATCAGCCCCAGCATTTT.

This sequence joins TRBV7-2 and TRBJ1-6, with D possibly being TRBD1 (6 bases). Trimming stripped 4 bases from V and 8 bases from J, with 21 bases between. From germline, CDR1 is SGHTA and CDR2 FQGNSA. This CDR3 spans 17 amino acids. CDR3 sequence: CASSSSWGGLGDSPLHF. Here the CDR3 DNA reads TGTGCCAGCAGCTCCTCCTGGGGGGGCTTGGGAGATTCACCCCTCCACTTT.

The chain has TRBV20-1 and TRBJ2-7; D possibly corresponds to TRBD2 (5 bases). The CDR3 sequence is 12 residues long. V was clipped by 3 bases and J by 3 bases, with 9 bases between them. Germline V gene data show CDR1 as DFQATT and CDR2 as SNEGSKA (reference sequence). DNA for the CDR3: TGCAGTGCTAGGAGCGGCAACTACGAGCAGTACTTC. This sequence encodes CSARSGNYEQYF.

This clonotype has just a few counts. This chain links TRBV7-6 with TRBJ1-4; TRBD1 matches 8 bases. The CDR3 spans 16 residues. Trimming took 1 base from V and 2 from J; bases not matched to a gene: 3. CDR1 and CDR2 from the germline V gene are SGHVS and FNYEAQ. The CDR3 loop is CASSLEQGATNEKLFF. The CDR3 DNA follows: TGTGCCAGCAGCTTAGAGCAGGGGGCGACTAATGAAAAACTGTTTTTT.